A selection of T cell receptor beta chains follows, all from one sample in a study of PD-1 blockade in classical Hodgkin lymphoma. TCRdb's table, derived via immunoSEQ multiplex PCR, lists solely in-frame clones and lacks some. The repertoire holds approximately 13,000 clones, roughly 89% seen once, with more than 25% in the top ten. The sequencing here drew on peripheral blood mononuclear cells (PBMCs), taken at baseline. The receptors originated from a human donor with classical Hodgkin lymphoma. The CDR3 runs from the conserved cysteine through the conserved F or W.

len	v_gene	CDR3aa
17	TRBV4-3	CASSQDIVGAGANVLAF
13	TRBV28	CASRQFGLYEQYF
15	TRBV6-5	CASSYSSGFTDTQYF
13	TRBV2	CASSGTGRTEAFF
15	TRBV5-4	CASSLGRLGANVLTF
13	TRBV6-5	CASSGFDKNIQYF
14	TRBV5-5	CASSPEPGAGELFF
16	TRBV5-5	CASSRDRGVANEKLFF
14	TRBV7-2	CASSLWANPWEQYF
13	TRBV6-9	CASSYIGAGELFF
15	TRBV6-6	CASSIPTGGGSPLHF
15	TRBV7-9	CASSGGQGRSYEQYF
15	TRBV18	CASSTDRVGNQPQHF
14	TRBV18	CASSPIPTTDTQYF
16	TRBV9	CASGESRGASTDTQYF
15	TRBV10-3	CAISESKRIGNIQYF
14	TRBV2	CASSEGRNSYEQYF
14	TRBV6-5	CASRTGGINTEAFF
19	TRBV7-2	CASSLRGRLAGGPTDTQYF
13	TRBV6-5	CASHRATNEKLFF
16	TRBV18	CASSLGTGLTNTEAFF
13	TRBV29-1	CSVGKGANEKLFF
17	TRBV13	CASSSTSGRRRTYEQYF
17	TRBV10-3	CAIRTGASGNRAGELFF
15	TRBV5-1	CASSQDSHMNTEAFF
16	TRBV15	CATSRDRYRGLYEQYF
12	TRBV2	CASSQGGNEQFF
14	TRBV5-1	CASSLTQQNYGYTF
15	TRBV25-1	CASSTGTGDNQPQHF